This T cell receptor beta chain was sequenced during a study of CD8+ T cells in alopecia areata. Across the whole study: Among treated patients, oral tofacitinib was administered at 5 to 10 mg twice daily. Overall study results and limits: Sequence data from scalp samples additionally include resident alphabeta T cells of normal skin.

In regard to this clone: What it recognizes is unknown.

As the sequencing template, cDNA was produced by extracting RNA and reverse transcribing it. Sequencing used immunoSEQ multiplex PCR; TCRdb keeps in-frame clones, though not all of them. The sample carries 210,000 or so clones, approximately 65% recorded once. Stated treatment: oral pan-JAK inhibitor, 5-10 mg twice daily. Alopecia areata patients had lesional scalp punch biopsies and peripheral blood taken from them. PBMC-derived CD4+ and CD8+ T cells were sorted. The CDR3 extends over 10 amino acids. Germline-derived CDR1 and CDR2 are SQVTM and ANQGSEA. Between the trimmed V and J ends, which lost 3 bases and 7 bases, there was a span of 1 base.

This specimen consisted of CD4+ T cells sorted from blood, obtained at approximately week 45, from a patient treated with tofacitinib. The chain couples TRBV29-1 to TRBJ1-6; D is undetermined. The clonotype comes from a human donor with alopecia areata. CDR3 in amino acids: CSVENSPLHF. For the CDR3, the DNA is TGCAGCGTTGAGAATTCACCCCTCCACTTT.